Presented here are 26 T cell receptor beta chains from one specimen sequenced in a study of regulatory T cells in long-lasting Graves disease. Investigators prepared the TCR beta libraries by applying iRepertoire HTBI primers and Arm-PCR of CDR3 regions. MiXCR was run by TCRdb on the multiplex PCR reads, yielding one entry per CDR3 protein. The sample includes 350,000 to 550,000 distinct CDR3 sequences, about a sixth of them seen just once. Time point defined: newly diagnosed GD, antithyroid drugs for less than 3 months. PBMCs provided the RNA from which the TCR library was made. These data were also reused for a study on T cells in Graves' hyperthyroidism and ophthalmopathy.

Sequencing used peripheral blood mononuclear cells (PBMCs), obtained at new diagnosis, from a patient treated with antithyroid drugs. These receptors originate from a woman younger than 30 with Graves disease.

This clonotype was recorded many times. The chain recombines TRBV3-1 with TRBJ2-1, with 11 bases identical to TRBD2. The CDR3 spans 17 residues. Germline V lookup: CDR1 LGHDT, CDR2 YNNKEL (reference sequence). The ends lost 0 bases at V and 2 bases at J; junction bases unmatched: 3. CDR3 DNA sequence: TGTGCCAGCAGCCAAGAGGTACTAGCGGGAGCCTACAATGAGCAGTTCTTC. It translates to CASSQEVLAGAYNEQFF.

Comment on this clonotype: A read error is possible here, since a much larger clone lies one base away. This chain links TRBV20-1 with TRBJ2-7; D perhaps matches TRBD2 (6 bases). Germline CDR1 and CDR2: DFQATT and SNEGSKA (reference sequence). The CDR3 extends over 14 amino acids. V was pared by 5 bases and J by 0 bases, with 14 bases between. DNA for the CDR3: TGCAGTGCTGGAGGGCGGGGTTACTCCTACGAGCAGTACTTC. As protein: CSAGGRGYSYEQYF.

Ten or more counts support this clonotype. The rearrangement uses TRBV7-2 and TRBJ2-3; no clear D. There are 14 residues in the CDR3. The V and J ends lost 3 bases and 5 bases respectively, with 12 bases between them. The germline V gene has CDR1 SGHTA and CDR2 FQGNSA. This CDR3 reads CASSFTNWVDTQYF. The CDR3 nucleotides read TGTGCCAGCAGCTTCACCAATTGGGTAGATACGCAGTATTTT.

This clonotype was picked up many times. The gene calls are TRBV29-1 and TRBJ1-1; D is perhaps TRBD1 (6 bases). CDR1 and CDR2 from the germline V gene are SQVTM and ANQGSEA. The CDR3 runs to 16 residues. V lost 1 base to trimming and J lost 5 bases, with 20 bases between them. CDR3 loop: CSVEVRLTGGRTEAFF. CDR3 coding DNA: TGCAGCGTTGAAGTCAGACTTACCGGGGGCAGAACTGAAGCTTTCTTT.

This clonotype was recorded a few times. The CDR3 sequence: CASSILGMVETQYF. For the CDR3, the DNA is TGTGCCAGTAGTATTCTGGGGATGGTGGAGACCCAGTACTTC. The chain combines TRBV19 with TRBJ2-5; D remains unclear. This CDR3 spans 14 amino acids. Per the germline V gene, CDR1 is LNHDA and CDR2 is SQIVND (reference sequence). V lost 3 bases and J 5 bases, leaving 13 bases between the germline ends.

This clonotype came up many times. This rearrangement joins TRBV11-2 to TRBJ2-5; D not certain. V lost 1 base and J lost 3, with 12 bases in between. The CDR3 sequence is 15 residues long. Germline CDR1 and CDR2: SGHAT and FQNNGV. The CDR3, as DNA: TGTGCCAGCAGCTTAGTAGGTAGTGAGAAAGAGACCCAGTACTTC. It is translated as CASSLVGSEKETQYF. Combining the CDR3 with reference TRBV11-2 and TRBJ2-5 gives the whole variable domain EAGVAQSPRYKIIEKRQSVAFWCNPISGHATLYWYQQILGQGPKLLIQFQNNGVVDDSQLPKDRFSAERLKGVDSTLKIQPAKLEDSAVYLCASSLVGSEKETQYFGPGTRLLVL.

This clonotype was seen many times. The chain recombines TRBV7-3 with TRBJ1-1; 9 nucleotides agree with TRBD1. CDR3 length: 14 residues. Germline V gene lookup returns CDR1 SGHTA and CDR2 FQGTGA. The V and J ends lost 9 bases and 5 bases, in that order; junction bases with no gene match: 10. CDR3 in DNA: TGTGCCAGACAGGGGGCGGCTGGCTGGACTGAAGCTTTCTTT. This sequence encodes CARQGAAGWTEAFF. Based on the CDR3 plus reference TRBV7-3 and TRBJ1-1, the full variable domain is GAGVSQTPSNKVTEKGKYVELRCDPISGHTALYWYRQSLGQGPEFLIYFQGTGAADDSGLPNDRFFAVRPEGSVSTLKIQRTERGDSAVYLCARQGAAGWTEAFFGQGTRLTVV.

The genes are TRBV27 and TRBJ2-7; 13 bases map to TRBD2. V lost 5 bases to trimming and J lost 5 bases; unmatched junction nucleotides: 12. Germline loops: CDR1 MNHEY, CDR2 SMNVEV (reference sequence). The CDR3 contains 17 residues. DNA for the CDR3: TGTGCCAGCAGTCCTTGGACTAGCGGGAGCGATTTGAACGAGCAGTACTTC. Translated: CASSPWTSGSDLNEQYF.

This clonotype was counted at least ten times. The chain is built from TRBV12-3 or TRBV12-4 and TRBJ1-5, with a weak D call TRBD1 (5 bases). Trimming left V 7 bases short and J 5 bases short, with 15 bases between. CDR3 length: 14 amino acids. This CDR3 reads CASTQPGGYQPQHF. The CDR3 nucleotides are TGTGCCAGCACCCAGCCGGGGGGGTATCAGCCCCAGCATTTT.

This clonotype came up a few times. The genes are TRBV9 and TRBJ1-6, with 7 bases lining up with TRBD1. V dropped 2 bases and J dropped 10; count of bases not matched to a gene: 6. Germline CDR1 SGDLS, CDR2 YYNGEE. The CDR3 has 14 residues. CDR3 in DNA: TGTGCCAGCAGCGTCGGACAGGTGGGATCACCCCTCCACTTT. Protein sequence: CASSVGQVGSPLHF.

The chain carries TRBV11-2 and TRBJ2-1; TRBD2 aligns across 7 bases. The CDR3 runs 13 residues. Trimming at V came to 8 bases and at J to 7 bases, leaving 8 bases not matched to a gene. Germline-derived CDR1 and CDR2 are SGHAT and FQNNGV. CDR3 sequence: CASGRAGENEQFF. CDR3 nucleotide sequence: TGTGCCAGCGGGAGGGCCGGGGAGAATGAGCAGTTCTTC.

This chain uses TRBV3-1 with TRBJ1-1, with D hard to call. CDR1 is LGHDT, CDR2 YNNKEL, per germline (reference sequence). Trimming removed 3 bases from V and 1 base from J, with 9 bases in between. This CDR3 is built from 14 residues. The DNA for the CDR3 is TGTGCCAGCAGCCATAGAGTCCCGAACACTGAAGCTTTCTTT. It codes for CASSHRVPNTEAFF.

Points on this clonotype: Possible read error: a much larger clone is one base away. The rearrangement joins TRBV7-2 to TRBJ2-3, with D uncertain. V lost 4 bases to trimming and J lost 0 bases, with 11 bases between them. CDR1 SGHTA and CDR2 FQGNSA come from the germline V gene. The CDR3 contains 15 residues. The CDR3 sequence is CASSSLACSTDTQYF. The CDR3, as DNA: TGTGCCAGCAGCTCATTAGCATGTAGCACAGATACGCAGTATTTT.

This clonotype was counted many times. In nucleotides, the CDR3 is TGTGCCAGCAGCCAGGCCGGGACAGGGGGTGCAGTGGACGAGCAGTACTTC. This sequence encodes CASSQAGTGGAVDEQYF. J is TRBJ2-7 and V is TRBV3-1; 11 bases are a match to TRBD1. The CDR3 consists of 17 residues. Germline V gene lookup returns CDR1 LGHDT and CDR2 YNNKEL (reference sequence). The J segment lost 5 bases and the V segment lost 3 bases, leaving 12 bases of the junction unmatched.

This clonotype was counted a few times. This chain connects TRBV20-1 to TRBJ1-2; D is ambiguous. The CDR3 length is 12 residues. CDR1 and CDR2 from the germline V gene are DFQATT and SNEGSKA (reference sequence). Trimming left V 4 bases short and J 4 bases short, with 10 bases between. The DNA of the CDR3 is TGCAGTGCTAAACCTTCGGCCTATGGCTACACCTTC. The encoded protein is CSAKPSAYGYTF.

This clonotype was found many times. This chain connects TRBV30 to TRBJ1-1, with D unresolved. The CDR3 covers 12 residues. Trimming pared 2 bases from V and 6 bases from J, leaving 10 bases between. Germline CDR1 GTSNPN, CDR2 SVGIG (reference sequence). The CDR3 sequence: CAWSISSAEAFF. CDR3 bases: TGTGCCTGGAGTATTTCATCGGCTGAAGCTTTCTTT. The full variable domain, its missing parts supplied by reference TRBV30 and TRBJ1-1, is SQTIHQWPATLVQPVGSPLSLECTVEGTSNPNLYWYRQAAGRGLQLLFYSVGIGQISSEVPQNLSASRPQDRQFILSSKKLLLSDSGFYLCAWSISSAEAFFGQGTRLTVV.

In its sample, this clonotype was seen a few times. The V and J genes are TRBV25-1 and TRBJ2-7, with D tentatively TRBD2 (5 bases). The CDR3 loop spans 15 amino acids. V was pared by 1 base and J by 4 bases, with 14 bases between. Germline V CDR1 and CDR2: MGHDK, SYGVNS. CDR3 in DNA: TGTGCCAGCAGTGAATGTGGGAGCTGCGGGTACGAGCAGTACTTC. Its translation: CASSECGSCGYEQYF.

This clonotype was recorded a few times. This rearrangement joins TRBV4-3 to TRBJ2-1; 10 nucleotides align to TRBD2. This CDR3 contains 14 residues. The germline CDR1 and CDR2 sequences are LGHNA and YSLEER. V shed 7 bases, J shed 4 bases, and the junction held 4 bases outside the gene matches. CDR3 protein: CASTMTSGYNEQFF. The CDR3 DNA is TGCGCCAGCACGATGACTAGCGGGTACAATGAGCAGTTCTTC.

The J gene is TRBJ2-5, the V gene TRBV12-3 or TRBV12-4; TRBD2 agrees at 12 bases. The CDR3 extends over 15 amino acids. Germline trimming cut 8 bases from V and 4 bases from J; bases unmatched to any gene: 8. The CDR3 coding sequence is TGTGCCAGCCTCAGACTAGCGGGAGAGGCAGAGACCCAGTACTTC. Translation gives CASLRLAGEAETQYF.

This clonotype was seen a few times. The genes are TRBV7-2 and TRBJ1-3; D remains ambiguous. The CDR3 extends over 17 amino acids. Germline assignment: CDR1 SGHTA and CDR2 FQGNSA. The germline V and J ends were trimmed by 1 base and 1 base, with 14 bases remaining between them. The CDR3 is CASSLDRGTFSGNTIYF. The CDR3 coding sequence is TGTGCCAGCAGCTTAGACCGAGGTACATTTTCTGGAAACACCATATATTTT.

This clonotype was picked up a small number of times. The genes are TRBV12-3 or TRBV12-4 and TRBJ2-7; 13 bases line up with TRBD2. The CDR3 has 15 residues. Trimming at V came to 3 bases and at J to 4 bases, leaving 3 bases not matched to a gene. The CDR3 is CASSFQTSGGYEQYF. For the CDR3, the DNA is TGTGCCAGCAGTTTTCAGACTAGCGGGGGGTACGAGCAGTACTTC.

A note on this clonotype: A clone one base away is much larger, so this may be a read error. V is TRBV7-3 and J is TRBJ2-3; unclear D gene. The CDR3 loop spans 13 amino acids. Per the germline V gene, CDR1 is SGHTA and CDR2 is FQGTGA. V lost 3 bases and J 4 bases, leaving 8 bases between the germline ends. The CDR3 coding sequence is TGTGCCAGCAGCTTCCTATTGGCAGATACGCAGTATTTT. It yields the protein CASSFLLADTQYF.

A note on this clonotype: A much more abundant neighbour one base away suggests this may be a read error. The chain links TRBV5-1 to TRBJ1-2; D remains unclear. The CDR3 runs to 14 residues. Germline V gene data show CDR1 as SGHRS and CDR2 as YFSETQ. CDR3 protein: CASSYEDAKYGYTF. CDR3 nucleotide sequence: TGCGCCAGCAGCTACGAGGACGCTAAGTATGGCTACACCTTC.

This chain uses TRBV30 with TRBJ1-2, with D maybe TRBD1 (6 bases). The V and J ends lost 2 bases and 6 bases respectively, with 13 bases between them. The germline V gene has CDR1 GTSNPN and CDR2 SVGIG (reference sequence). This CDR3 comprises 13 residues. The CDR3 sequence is CAWSSLGADGYTF. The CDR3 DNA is TGTGCCTGGAGTAGCCTGGGGGCCGATGGCTACACCTTC.

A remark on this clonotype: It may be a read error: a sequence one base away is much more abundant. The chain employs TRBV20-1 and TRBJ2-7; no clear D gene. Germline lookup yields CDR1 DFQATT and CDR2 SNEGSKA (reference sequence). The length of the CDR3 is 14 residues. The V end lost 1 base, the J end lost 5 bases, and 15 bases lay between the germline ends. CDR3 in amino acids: CSARVVEPIHEQYF. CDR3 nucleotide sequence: TGCAGTGCTAGAGTGGTTGAGCCCATCCACGAGCAGTACTTC.

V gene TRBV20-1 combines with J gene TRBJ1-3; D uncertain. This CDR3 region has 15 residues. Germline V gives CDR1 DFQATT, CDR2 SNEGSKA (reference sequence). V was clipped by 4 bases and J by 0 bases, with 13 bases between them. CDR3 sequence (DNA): TGCAGTGCTATCAGCGAGAGACACTCTGGAAACACCATATATTTT. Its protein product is CSAISERHSGNTIYF.